The 11 T cell receptor beta chains below come from one sample, sequenced in a study of T cells after posttransplantation cyclophosphamide. Cyclophosphamide on days +3 and +4 followed busulfan-fludarabine conditioning and a marrow graft. TCRdb keeps only in-frame clones here, not all; method: immunoSEQ multiplex PCR. The data show 8,500 to 13,000 clones, with none appearing a single time. Sample: PBMCs, taken after allogeneic stem cell transplant with posttransplant cyclophosphamide. Receptor source: a female patient aged 40-50 years who received an allogeneic stem cell transplant from a related donor, was CMV-positive, and had no GVHD. Some T cells may be transferred from the graft donor.

There are a few counts of this clone. The chain employs TRBV23-1 and TRBJ1-5; 9 nucleotides match TRBD1. Being an ORF, TRBV23-1 has a function that is uncertain. The CDR3 consists of 17 residues. V lost 8 bases and J lost 0; bases outside the gene matches: 11. The CDR3 coding sequence is TGCGCCAGCCTGCTGGCGGGACAGGGTTATAGCAATCAGCCCCAGCATTTT. This gives the protein CASLLAGQGYSNQPQHF.

This clone was detected many times. The chain carries TRBV29-1 and TRBJ1-4; tentatively, D is TRBD1 (5 bases). Deletions cut 2 bases from V and 5 bases from J, with 15 bases between. This CDR3 comprises 15 residues. From germline, CDR1 is SQVTM and CDR2 ANQGSEA. CDR3 nucleotides: TGCAGCGTTGAAACAGACAGCAAACTAAATGAAAAACTGTTTTTT. It specifies CSVETDSKLNEKLFF. The full variable domain, completed using reference TRBV29-1 and TRBJ1-4, is SAVISQKPSRDICQRGTSLTIQCQVDSQVTMMFWYRQQPGQSLTLIATANQGSEATYESGFVIDKFPISRPNLTFSTLTVSNMSPEDSSIYLCSVETDSKLNEKLFFGSGTQLSVL.

This clone was seen ten or more times. This chain's CDR3 is CASSEGADSRGTDTQYF. Written as DNA, the CDR3 is TGCGCCAGCAGCGAGGGAGCGGACTCAAGGGGGACAGATACGCAGTATTTT. This sequence joins TRBV5-1 and TRBJ2-3, with D possibly being TRBD1 (6 bases). The CDR3 sequence is 17 residues long. The ends were cut back, 4 bases at V and 3 bases at J, with 21 bases in the middle. Looked up from germline, CDR1 is SGHRS and CDR2 is YFSETQ. The whole variable domain, filled in from reference TRBV5-1 and TRBJ2-3, reads KAGVTQTPRYLIKTRGQQVTLSCSPISGHRSVSWYQQTPGQGLQFLFEYFSETQRNKGNFPGRFSGRQFSNSRSEMNVSTLELGDSALYLCASSEGADSRGTDTQYFGPGTRLTVL.

This clone was observed many times. The J gene is TRBJ2-1, the V gene TRBV9; D might be TRBD1 (6 bases). Per the germline V gene, CDR1 is SGDLS and CDR2 is YYNGEE. V dropped 0 bases and J dropped 1 base, with 14 bases sitting between them. The CDR3 is 17 residues long. DNA for the CDR3: TGTGCCAGCAGCGTAGAGGGGGATCTTTTTTCCTACAATGAGCAGTTCTTC. Its protein product is CASSVEGDLFSYNEQFF.

Ten or more counts support this clone. This chain uses TRBV5-1 with TRBJ2-3; tentatively, D is TRBD1 (5 bases). V shed 0 bases and J shed 6 bases, with 8 bases lying between them. This CDR3 has 13 residues. The germline CDR1 and CDR2 sequences are SGHRS and YFSETQ. In DNA, the CDR3 is TGCGCCAGCAGCTTGGGCAGGGATGATACGCAGTATTTT. As protein: CASSLGRDDTQYF. The full variable domain, completed using reference TRBV5-1 and TRBJ2-3, is KAGVTQTPRYLIKTRGQQVTLSCSPISGHRSVSWYQQTPGQGLQFLFEYFSETQRNKGNFPGRFSGRQFSNSRSEMNVSTLELGDSALYLCASSLGRDDTQYFGPGTRLTVL.

This clone has a count of ten or more. V is TRBV5-1 and J is TRBJ1-2, with TRBD1 matching 9 bases. V shed 5 bases and J 8 bases; nucleotides not matched to a gene: 13. The CDR3 has 15 residues. Germline V CDR1 and CDR2: SGHRS, YFSETQ. The CDR3 is CASSLTGQGVGGYTF. The CDR3 DNA sequence: TGCGCCAGCAGTCTCACGGGACAGGGTGTGGGCGGCTACACCTTC. Complete variable domain (other parts from reference TRBV5-1 and TRBJ1-2): KAGVTQTPRYLIKTRGQQVTLSCSPISGHRSVSWYQQTPGQGLQFLFEYFSETQRNKGNFPGRFSGRQFSNSRSEMNVSTLELGDSALYLCASSLTGQGVGGYTFGSGTRLTVV.

Many counts were recorded for this clone. This rearrangement joins TRBV28 to TRBJ1-2; D not certain. This CDR3 has 13 residues. Trimming removed 3 bases from V and 2 bases from J, with 7 bases in between. The germline V gene has CDR1 MDHEN and CDR2 SYDVKM. DNA of the CDR3: TGTGCCAGCAGTTTTGGTGAGAACTATGGCTACACCTTC. Translation gives CASSFGENYGYTF.

This clone was found many times. DNA for the CDR3: TGTGCCAGCAGTGGAGTCTCGGGAAGCAATCAGCCCCAGCATTTT. Its translation is CASSGVSGSNQPQHF. This chain joins TRBV6-1 and TRBJ1-5; D call uncertain. The length of the CDR3 is 15 residues. The germline V gene encodes CDR1 MNHNS and CDR2 SASEGT. Trimming cost V 4 bases and J 1 base, with 11 bases left between them.

This clone was seen many times. V gene TRBV29-1 combines with J gene TRBJ2-5, with D tentatively TRBD2 (5 bases). This CDR3 comprises 13 residues. In germline, CDR1 is SQVTM, CDR2 ANQGSEA. V was pared by 2 bases and J by 5 bases, with 12 bases between. As DNA, the CDR3 is TGCAGCGTTGAATTGGGTCTAGCCGAGACCCAGTACTTC. This encodes CSVELGLAETQYF.

This clone was counted at least ten times. The chain employs TRBV6-5 and TRBJ2-1, with 12 bases lining up with TRBD1. Trimming took 5 bases from V and 8 from J; bases not matched to a gene: 7. Germline assignment: CDR1 MNHEY and CDR2 SVGAGI. This CDR3 spans 15 amino acids. CDR3 protein: CASSPSGQGAHEQFF. As DNA, the CDR3 is TGTGCCAGCAGTCCCTCGGGACAGGGGGCCCATGAGCAGTTCTTC.

This clone was recorded at least ten times. The V call is TRBV6-1, the J call TRBJ1-3; D not certain. Trimming stripped 0 bases from V and 1 base from J, with 7 bases between. Germline CDR1 is MNHNS and CDR2 is SASEGT. CDR3 length: 15 residues. This chain's CDR3 is CASSEAPRSGNTIYF. The CDR3 nucleotides are TGTGCCAGCAGTGAAGCCCCGCGATCTGGAAACACCATATATTTT.